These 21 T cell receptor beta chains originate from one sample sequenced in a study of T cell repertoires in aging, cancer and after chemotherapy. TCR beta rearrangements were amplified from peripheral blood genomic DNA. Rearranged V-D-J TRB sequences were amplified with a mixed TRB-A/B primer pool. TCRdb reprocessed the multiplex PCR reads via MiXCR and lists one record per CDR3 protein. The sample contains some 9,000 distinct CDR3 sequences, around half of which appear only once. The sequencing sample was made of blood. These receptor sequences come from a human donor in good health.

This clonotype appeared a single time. The CDR3, as DNA: TGTGCCAGCTCTACCCATGGAGAGACCCAGTACTTC. It is translated as CASSTHGETQYF. This chain uses TRBV6-1 with TRBJ2-5; no clear D. CDR1 and CDR2 from the germline V gene are MNHNS and SASEGT. Trimming took 8 bases from V and 4 from J, leaving 11 bases between them. The CDR3 length is 12 residues.

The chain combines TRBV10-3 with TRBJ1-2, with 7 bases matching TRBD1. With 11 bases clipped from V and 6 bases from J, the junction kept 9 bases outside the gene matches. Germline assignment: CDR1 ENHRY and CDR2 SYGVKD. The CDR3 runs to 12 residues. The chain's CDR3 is CAVGEGANGYTF. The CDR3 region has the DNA TGTGCCGTGGGGGAGGGGGCGAATGGCTACACCTTC.

The CDR3 sequence: CASSSPSGVDEQYF. DNA for the CDR3: TGTGCCAGTAGTTCCCCTTCCGGGGTCGACGAGCAGTACTTC. V gene TRBV19 combines with J gene TRBJ2-7, with a weak D call TRBD2 (5 bases). Deletions cut 5 bases from V and 5 bases from J, with 16 bases between. This CDR3 contains 14 residues. Germline lookup yields CDR1 LNHDA and CDR2 SQIVND (reference sequence).

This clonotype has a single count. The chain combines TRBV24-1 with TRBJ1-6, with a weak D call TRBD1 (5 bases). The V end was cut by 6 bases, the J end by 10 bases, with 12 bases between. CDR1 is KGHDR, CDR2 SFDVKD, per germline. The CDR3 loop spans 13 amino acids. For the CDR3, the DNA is TGTGCCACCAGTTTGACAGATGGGTCACCCCTCCACTTT. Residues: CATSLTDGSPLHF.

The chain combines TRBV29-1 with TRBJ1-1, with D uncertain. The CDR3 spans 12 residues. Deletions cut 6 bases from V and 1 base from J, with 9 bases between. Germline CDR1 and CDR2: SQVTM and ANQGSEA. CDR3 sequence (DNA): TGCAGCGTGTATTTGAGGAACACTGAAGCTTTCTTT. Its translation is CSVYLRNTEAFF. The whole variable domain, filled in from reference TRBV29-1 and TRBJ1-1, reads SAVISQKPSRDICQRGTSLTIQCQVDSQVTMMFWYRQQPGQSLTLIATANQGSEATYESGFVIDKFPISRPNLTFSTLTVSNMSPEDSSIYLCSVYLRNTEAFFGQGTRLTVV.

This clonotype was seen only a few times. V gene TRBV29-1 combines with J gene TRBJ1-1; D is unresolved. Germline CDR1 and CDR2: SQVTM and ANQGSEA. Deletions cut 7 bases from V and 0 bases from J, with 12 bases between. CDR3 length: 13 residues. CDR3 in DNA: TGCAGCGCTTCGCGAGGCTTGAACACTGAAGCTTTCTTT. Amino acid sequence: CSASRGLNTEAFF.

The CDR3 protein is CSARDWDGYNSPLHF. CDR3 DNA: TGCAGTGCTAGAGATTGGGACGGGTATAATTCACCCCTCCACTTT. The chain couples TRBV20-1 to TRBJ1-6; D possibly corresponds to TRBD1 (5 bases). There are 15 residues in the CDR3. Trimming cost V 0 bases and J 4 bases, with 10 bases left between them. CDR1 DFQATT and CDR2 SNEGSKA come from the germline V gene (reference sequence).

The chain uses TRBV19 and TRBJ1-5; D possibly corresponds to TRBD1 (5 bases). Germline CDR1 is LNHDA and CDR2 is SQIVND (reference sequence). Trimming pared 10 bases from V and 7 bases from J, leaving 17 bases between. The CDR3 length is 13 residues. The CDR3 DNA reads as TGTGCCACCTCCCAGGGTCGGCGGCAGCCCCAGCATTTT. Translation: CATSQGRRQPQHF.

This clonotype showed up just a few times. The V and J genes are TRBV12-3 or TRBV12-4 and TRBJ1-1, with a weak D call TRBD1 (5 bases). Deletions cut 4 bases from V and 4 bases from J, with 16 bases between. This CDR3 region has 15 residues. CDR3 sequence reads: CASSWLDSGSTEAFF. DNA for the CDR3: TGTGCCAGCAGTTGGCTTGACAGCGGGAGCACTGAAGCTTTCTTT.

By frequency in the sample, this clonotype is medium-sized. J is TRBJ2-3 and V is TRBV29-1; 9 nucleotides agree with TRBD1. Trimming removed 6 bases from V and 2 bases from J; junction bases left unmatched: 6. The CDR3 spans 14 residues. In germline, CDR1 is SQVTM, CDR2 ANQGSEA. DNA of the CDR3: TGCAGCGTCGGGGACAGGGCAAACACAGATACGCAGTATTTT. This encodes CSVGDRANTDTQYF.

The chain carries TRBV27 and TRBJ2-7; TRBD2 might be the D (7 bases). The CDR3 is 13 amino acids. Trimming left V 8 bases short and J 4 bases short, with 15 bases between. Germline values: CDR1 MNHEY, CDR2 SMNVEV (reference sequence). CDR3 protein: CASARGAGYEQYF. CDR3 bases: TGTGCCAGCGCCCGGGGGGCCGGGTACGAGCAGTACTTC.

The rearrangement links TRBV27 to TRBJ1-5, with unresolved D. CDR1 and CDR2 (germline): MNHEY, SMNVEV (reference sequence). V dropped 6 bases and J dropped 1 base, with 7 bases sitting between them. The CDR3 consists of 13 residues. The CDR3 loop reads CASSRGSNQPQHF. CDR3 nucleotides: TGTGCCAGCAGCCGTGGGAGCAATCAGCCCCAGCATTTT.

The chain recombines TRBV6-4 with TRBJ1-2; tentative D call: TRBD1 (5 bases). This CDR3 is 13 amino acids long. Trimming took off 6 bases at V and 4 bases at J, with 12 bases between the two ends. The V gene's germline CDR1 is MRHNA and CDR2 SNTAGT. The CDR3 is CASRPGPSYGYTF. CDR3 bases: TGTGCCAGCAGACCGGGACCGAGCTATGGCTACACCTTC.

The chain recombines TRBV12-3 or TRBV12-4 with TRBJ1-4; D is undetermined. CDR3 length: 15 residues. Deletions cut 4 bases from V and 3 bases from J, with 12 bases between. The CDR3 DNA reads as TGTGCCAGCAGTTCTACGGCCAGGTCTAATGAAAAACTGTTTTTT. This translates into CASSSTARSNEKLFF.

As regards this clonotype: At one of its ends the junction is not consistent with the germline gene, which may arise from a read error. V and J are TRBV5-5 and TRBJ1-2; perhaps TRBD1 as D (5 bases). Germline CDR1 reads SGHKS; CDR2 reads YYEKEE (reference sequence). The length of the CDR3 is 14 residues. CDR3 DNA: TGCGCCAGCAGCTTGCAGGGACCTAACTATGGCTACACCTTC. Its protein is CASSLQGPNYGYTF.

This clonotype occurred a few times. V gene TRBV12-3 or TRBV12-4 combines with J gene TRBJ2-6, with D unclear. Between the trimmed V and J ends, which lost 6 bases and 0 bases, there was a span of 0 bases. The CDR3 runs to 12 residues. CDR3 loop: CASSSGANVLTF. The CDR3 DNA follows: TGTGCCAGCAGCTCTGGGGCCAACGTCCTGACTTTC.

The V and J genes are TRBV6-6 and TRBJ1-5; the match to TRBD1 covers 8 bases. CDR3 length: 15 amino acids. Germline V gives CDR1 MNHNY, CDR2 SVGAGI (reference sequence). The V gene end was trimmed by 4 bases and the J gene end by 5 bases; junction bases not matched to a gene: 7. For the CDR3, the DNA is TGTGCCAGCAGTTCCGGACAGGGTTCCCATCAGCCCCAGCATTTT. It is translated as CASSSGQGSHQPQHF.

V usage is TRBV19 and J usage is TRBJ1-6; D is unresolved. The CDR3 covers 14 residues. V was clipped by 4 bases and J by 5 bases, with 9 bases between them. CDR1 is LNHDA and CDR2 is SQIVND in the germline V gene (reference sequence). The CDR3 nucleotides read TGTGCCAGTAGTAACCGGGCCGATAATTCACCCCTCCACTTT. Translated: CASSNRADNSPLHF.

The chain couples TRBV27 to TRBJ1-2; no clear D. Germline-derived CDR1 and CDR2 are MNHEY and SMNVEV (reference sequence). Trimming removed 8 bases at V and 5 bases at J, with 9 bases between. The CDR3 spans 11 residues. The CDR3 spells CASGPGYGYTF. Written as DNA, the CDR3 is TGTGCCAGCGGGCCTGGTTATGGCTACACCTTC.

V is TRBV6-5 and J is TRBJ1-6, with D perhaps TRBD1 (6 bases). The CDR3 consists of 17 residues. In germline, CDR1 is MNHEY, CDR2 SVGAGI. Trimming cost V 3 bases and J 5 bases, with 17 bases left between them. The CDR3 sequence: CASSYNRVDSDNSPLHF. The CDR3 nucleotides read TGTGCCAGCAGTTATAACCGAGTGGACAGCGATAATTCACCCCTCCACTTT.

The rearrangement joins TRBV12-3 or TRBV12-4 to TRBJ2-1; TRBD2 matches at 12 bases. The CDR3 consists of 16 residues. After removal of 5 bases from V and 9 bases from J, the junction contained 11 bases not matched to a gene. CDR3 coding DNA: TGTGCCAGCAGTGCCTTTCTAGCGGGGGGGGGAAGTGAGCAGTTCTTC. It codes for CASSAFLAGGGSEQFF.